This entry concerns a single TCR beta chain. As yet, its antigen is unknown. These data come from a study of T cell responses to AZD1222 COVID-19 vaccine. The study's findings and limits: Researchers took repertoire samples only after the peak T cell response had come. The CD4 TCRs associated with vaccination extended across spike and predominated at 160-218 and 743-854. Increases in Spike-specific TCR breadth and depth were seen after two AZD1222 doses.

Only in-frame clones appear in the TCRdb table, and some are missing; sequencing was by immunoSEQ multiplex PCR. Of about 84,000 clones listed, over 75% are singletons. Pooling was applied to second doses at about 4 or about 12 weeks. The sample was peripheral blood, taken 28 days after the second AZD1222 dose. The TCR comes from an adult who received the AZD1222 COVID-19 vaccine.

The CDR3 sequence is CASSLMSEAFF. The DNA of the CDR3 is TGTGCCAGCAGCTTAATGTCTGAAGCTTTCTTT. V and J are TRBV11-3 and TRBJ1-1; D is uncertain. The V gene lost 2 bases and the J gene lost 6 bases, with 4 bases spanning the gap. The CDR3 covers 11 residues. CDR1 SGHNT and CDR2 YENEEA come from the germline V gene.